The T cell receptor (beta chain) described here comes from a study of cytomegalovirus exposure and HLA in healthy donors. PCR primers comprised 60 Vbeta and 13 Jbeta primers. Repertoires were generated with immunoSEQ multiplex PCR, while TCRdb's copy carries only in-frame clones and drops some. In the table there are roughly 190,000 clones, roughly 77% of which are singletons. Findings of the study overall: When the data were analyzed later, several of the most significant clusters appeared to be linked to common viral pathogens. No immune exposure information besides CMV serostatus was available.

Between the trimmed V and J ends, which lost 2 bases and 5 bases, there was a span of 15 bases. CDR3 size: 15 residues. Germline V gives CDR1 SEHNR, CDR2 FQNEAQ (reference sequence). In the case of this clone: No antigen is known for it.

V usage is TRBV7-9 and J usage is TRBJ1-1; a weak D match, TRBD1 (5 bases). The clonotype originates from a middle-aged man in good health and CMV-seropositive. Specimen: PBMCs. CDR3 sequence (DNA): TGTGCCAGCAGCTTAACTCTAGGGGCAACAACTGAAGCTTTCTTT. Its protein is CASSLTLGATTEAFF. The full variable domain, in which reference TRBV7-9 and TRBJ1-1 provide the parts outside the CDR3, is DTGVSQNPRHKITKRGQNVTFRCDPISEHNRLYWYRQTLGQGPEFLTYFQNEAQLEKSRLLSDRFSAERPKGSFSTLEIQRTEQGDSAMYLCASSLTLGATTEAFFGQGTRLTVV.